This TCR beta chain was obtained from a study of blood T cell repertoires in COVID-19. Study background: Acute and convalescent COVID-19 samples came from the United States, Italy and Spain.

Germline-derived CDR1 and CDR2 are GTSNPN and SVGIG (reference sequence). The CDR3 totals 12 residues. Trimming took 2 bases from V and 7 from J, leaving 11 bases between them. Assignments of participants to cohorts depended upon their own reported clinical history. Under the authors' procedure: The authors estimated nucleated cell counts from reference gene primer amplification. Sequencing was performed with immunoSEQ multiplex PCR; in TCRdb, only in-frame clones are kept and a portion is missing. V, J and clone size are taken as reported in that table, and D and trimming were inferred from the DNA itself. This table holds roughly 250,000 clones, around 82% found once.

The clonotype was recovered from a woman aged 40 to 49 who had been exposed to COVID-19. The specimen was PBMCs or T cells enriched from blood (not recorded which). The J gene is TRBJ1-2, the V gene TRBV30; D remains ambiguous. CDR3: CAWSLTYGGYTF. The CDR3 DNA is TGTGCCTGGAGTCTAACTTATGGTGGCTACACCTTC.